The source of this T cell receptor (beta chain) is a study of T-cell reconstitution after alpha-beta-depleted transplantation in children. The CDR3 extends over 15 amino acids. Germline V gene sequence: CDR1 DFQATT, CDR2 SNEGSKA (reference sequence). Germline trimming cut 6 bases from V and 4 bases from J; bases unmatched to any gene: 11. There are a few counts of this clonotype. Preparation of the TCRbeta library was carried out with unique molecular identifiers. TCRdb passed the PCR reads through MiXCR, listing each CDR3 protein once. The data contain some 600,000 distinct CDR3 sequences, approximately 15% of them singletons.

V is TRBV20-1 and J is TRBJ2-3; TRBD2 matches at 9 bases. Sequenced material: PBMCs from the stem cell graft donor, taken from the stem cell graft. This TCR was sampled from a human donor who donated a stem cell graft to a child with acute myeloid leukemia. The DNA for the CDR3 is TGCAGTGCGCCGCGCGGGACTAGCATACCAGATACGCAGTATTTT. It translates to CSAPRGTSIPDTQYF.